This record concerns one T cell receptor (beta chain) sequence. This clone's antigen is unknown. No per-base quality is available; no much larger clone lies one base away. The data belong to a study of T-cell memory formation after mild COVID-19 (dated by TCRdb to the early 2020s). Regarding the complete study: Most TCR sequence clusters were specific to one of the two donors. T-cell clones expanding and contracting after mild COVID-19 in two donors were tracked by longitudinal TCRalpha and TCRbeta repertoire sequencing. Two young, previously healthy adult volunteers, one female and one male, were included in the cohort.

TCRdb records Illumina NovaSeq 6000 as the sequencer. TCRalpha and TCRbeta cDNA libraries were built by 5'RACE with constant-segment primers, adding sample barcodes and unique molecular identifiers. RNA was extracted from every sample with Trizol reagent. Libraries were amplified in two PCR steps, with a second sample barcode and Illumina TruSeq adapters added in the second step. Sequencing of the libraries was done on an Illumina NovaSeq, producing 2 x 150 bp paired-end reads. Turning to the authors' computational methods: Reads were demultiplexed and collapsed into UMI-guided consensus sequences with migec v1.2.7. With mixcr v2.1.11, UMI consensuses were aligned to TRA and TRB V and J templates and assembled into clonotypes. Clonotypes were classified as expanded or contracted when called significant by both edgeR and NoisET, with noise models trained on biological replicates. edgeR calls used a false discovery rate-adjusted p below 0.01 and a log2 fold-change threshold of 1. PCA with hierarchical clustering of max-normalized trajectories of the 1000 most abundant clonotypes was used as exploratory dynamics analysis. Separately sequenced CD4+ and CD8+ repertoires were used to assign a CD4 or CD8 phenotype to each responding clone. The public reads were quality trimmed at Q25 with fastp and then assembled into clones with MiXCR by TCRdb, keeping productive beta chains. Rows merge per CDR3 protein into single entries with the most common DNA and genes. These V and J calls originate from TCRdb's pipeline instead of the authors' own analysis. The sample profile shows about 400,000 distinct CDR3 sequences; 20% to 30% of them were found once. The biggest ten clones account for around 13% of the sample.

Ficoll-Paque density gradient centrifugation was the method used to isolate PBMCs. What the research found in general, with its limitations: Some responding clones were detected in pre-infection memory, which suggested that pre-existing cross-reactive memory T cells had joined the SARS-CoV-2 response. From day 15 to 85, contracting clones showed balanced CD4/CD8 phenotypes, whereas a second wave of clones that expanded from day 15 to 37 leaned towards CD4+. The study included only two mild cases, and larger cohorts that include severe cases with pre-infection samples were judged to be necessary. SARS-CoV-2 specificity was not confirmed for the second-wave clones peaking on day 37. Contracting CD4+ clones were found mainly in CM and EM memory subsets, while CD8+ clones were enriched in EMRA.

The CDR3 numbers 14 residues from cysteine through phenylalanine. Just the 42-base CDR3 DNA is kept, in frame starting at base 1. The V and J ends are trimmed by 6 bases and 2 bases, leaving 17 bases between them. Reading the germline V gene (reference sequence) gives CDR1 DFQATT and CDR2 SNEGSKA. The TCR sequence derives from an adult woman who had mild COVID-19 (a few samples of this study predate the infection). The sample titles of this study are shuffled in the database, so cell type and time point are left out; the donor was told from shared clones. Recombination connected TRBV20-1 to TRBJ2-7; tentative D gene TRBD2, with 6 bases matching. The specimen sequenced was PBMCs or a T cell subset sorted from them (not recorded which). The CDR3 amino acid sequence is: CSASTLANTYEQYF. The sequence in DNA is TGCAGTGCCTCTACTCTAGCGAACACCTACGAGCAGTACTTC.